This T cell receptor (beta chain) is drawn from a study of blood T cell repertoires in COVID-19. Study context: Sites across the United States, Italy and Spain contributed samples from acute and convalescent COVID-19. T cells, B-cell-depleted T cells, or PBMCs provided the cDNA or gDNA that served as material.

As originally analysed: Cell counts per sample came from amplifying reference gene primers. The table came from immunoSEQ multiplex PCR; TCRdb's copy has only in-frame clones and leaves some out. V and J calls and clone size are as listed in that table; D and trimming were resolved from the DNA. The data contain over 15,000 clones, approximately 88% of them singletons. The TCR originated in a man aged 55 to 69 with acute or convalescent COVID-19. Sequencing was carried out using peripheral blood.

The CDR3 sequence is CAIKGQGTNEKLFF. The CDR3 DNA reads as TGTGCCATCAAAGGACAGGGTACTAATGAAAAACTGTTTTTT. The chain combines TRBV10-3 with TRBJ1-4; 8 bases fit TRBD1. The V and J ends lost 7 bases and 2 bases, in that order; junction bases with no gene match: 3. The CDR3 loop spans 14 amino acids. In germline, CDR1 is ENHRY, CDR2 SYGVKD.